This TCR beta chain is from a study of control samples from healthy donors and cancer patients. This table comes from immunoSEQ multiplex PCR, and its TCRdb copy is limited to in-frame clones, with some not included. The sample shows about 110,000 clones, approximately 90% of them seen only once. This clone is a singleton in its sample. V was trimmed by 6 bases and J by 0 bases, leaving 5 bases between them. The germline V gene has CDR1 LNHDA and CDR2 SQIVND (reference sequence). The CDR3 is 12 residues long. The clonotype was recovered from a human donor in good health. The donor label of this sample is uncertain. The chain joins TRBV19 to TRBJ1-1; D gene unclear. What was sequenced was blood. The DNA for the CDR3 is TGTGCCAGTAGGGGGATGAACACTGAAGCTTTCTTT. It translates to CASRGMNTEAFF. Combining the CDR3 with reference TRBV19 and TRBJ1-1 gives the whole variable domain DGGITQSPKYLFRKEGQNVTLSCEQNLNHDAMYWYRQDPGQGLRLIYYSQIVNDFQKGDIAEGYSVSREKKESFPLTVTSAQKNPTAFYLCASRGMNTEAFFGQGTRLTVV.